The 30 T cell receptor beta chains below were found in one sample sequenced in a study of blood T cell repertoires in COVID-19. Generated by immunoSEQ multiplex PCR, the TCRdb table keeps only in-frame clones and is missing some. The sample includes about 310,000 clones, 85% to 90% of them seen just once. The source material was peripheral blood. The receptors come from a man aged 65-85 years with acute or convalescent COVID-19.

The chain uses TRBV9 and TRBJ2-3; TRBD2 agrees at 7 bases. The length of the CDR3 is 17 residues. V gave up 4 bases and J gave up 1 base; unmatched junction bases: 12. Per the germline V gene, CDR1 is SGDLS and CDR2 is YYNGEE. The CDR3 nucleotides read TGTGCCAGCAGCCCGGGGGGTTTCTCTTTCCGCACAGATACGCAGTATTTT. Amino acid sequence: CASSPGGFSFRTDTQYF.

This clone was observed a handful of times. This rearrangement joins TRBV19 to TRBJ2-2; D ambiguous. V was trimmed by 4 bases and J by 2 bases, leaving 11 bases between them. This CDR3 spans 15 amino acids. Germline V lookup: CDR1 LNHDA, CDR2 SQIVND (reference sequence). The chain's CDR3 is CASSRAYVNTGELFF. CDR3 sequence (DNA): TGTGCCAGTAGTAGGGCCTACGTAAACACCGGGGAGCTGTTTTTT. The whole variable domain, filled in from reference TRBV19 and TRBJ2-2, reads DGGITQSPKYLFRKEGQNVTLSCEQNLNHDAMYWYRQDPGQGLRLIYYSQIVNDFQKGDIAEGYSVSREKKESFPLTVTSAQKNPTAFYLCASSRAYVNTGELFFGEGSRLTVL.

The gene calls are TRBV6-5 and TRBJ2-5, with 8 bases matching TRBD1. This CDR3 contains 16 residues. V was clipped by 2 bases and J by 4 bases; unmatched bases: 9. Germline V CDR1 and CDR2: MNHEY, SVGAGI. The CDR3: CASSYGPGQATETQYF. CDR3 nucleotides: TGTGCCAGCAGTTACGGACCGGGACAGGCGACAGAGACCCAGTACTTC.

The V and J genes are TRBV6-1 and TRBJ2-7; 7 positions agree with TRBD2. Germline V gene sequence: CDR1 MNHNS, CDR2 SASEGT. The CDR3 is 15 amino acids. Trimming at V came to 1 base and at J to 6 bases, leaving 9 bases not matched to a gene. CDR3 in DNA: TGTGCCAGCAGTGAAGGAGGGACTACTCACTCCGAGCAGTACTTC. Translating it yields CASSEGGTTHSEQYF.

V usage is TRBV28 and J usage is TRBJ1-6; possibly TRBD1 for D (6 bases). The CDR3 runs to 13 residues. The germline V gene encodes CDR1 MDHEN and CDR2 SYDVKM. Trimming removed 8 bases from V and 9 bases from J, with 14 bases in between. The CDR3 region has the DNA TGTGCCAGCGCAGGGGATCTGAGTTCACCCCTCCACTTT. It encodes CASAGDLSSPLHF.

The rearrangement links TRBV28 to TRBJ2-3; possibly TRBD1 for D (6 bases). CDR1 is MDHEN, CDR2 SYDVKM, per germline. The CDR3 totals 17 residues. Trimming left V 4 bases short and J 2 bases short, with 19 bases between. CDR3 loop: CASSSIHRDTYTDTQYF. For the CDR3, the DNA is TGTGCCAGCAGTTCCATCCACCGGGACACCTACACAGATACGCAGTATTTT.

CDR3 sequence reads: CASEGAVAGELFF. CDR3 DNA: TGTGCCAGCGAGGGGGCTGTCGCCGGGGAGCTGTTTTTT. This chain connects TRBV6-5 to TRBJ2-2, with TRBD1 identical over 7 bases. CDR3 length equals 13 residues. CDR1 and CDR2 (germline): MNHEY, SVGAGI. After removal of 8 bases from V and 6 bases from J, the junction contained 6 bases not matched to a gene.

V gene TRBV5-6 combines with J gene TRBJ2-7, with 9 bases aligning to TRBD1. Germline V gives CDR1 SGHDT, CDR2 YYEEEE. This CDR3 contains 14 residues. J gave up 3 bases and V 4 bases, and 5 bases lay outside the gene matches. The CDR3 here is CASSLGQGRYEQYF. The CDR3 region has the DNA TGTGCCAGCAGCCTAGGACAGGGGCGCTACGAGCAGTACTTC.

V and J are TRBV6-5 and TRBJ1-3; 8 bases are shared with TRBD1. The CDR3 is 14 residues long. J was trimmed by 2 bases and V by 6 bases; bases with no gene match: 3. CDR1 MNHEY and CDR2 SVGAGI come from the germline V gene. Written as DNA, the CDR3 is TGTGCCAGCAGAAAACAGGGGGCTGGAAACACCATATATTTT. This sequence encodes CASRKQGAGNTIYF.

V and J are TRBV29-1 and TRBJ2-7; the D is unclear. CDR3 length: 11 residues. CDR1 and CDR2 from the germline V gene are SQVTM and ANQGSEA. Trimming shortened V by 6 bases and J by 1 base, and 7 bases separated the two germline ends. In DNA, the CDR3 is TGCAGCGTCAGACATTCCTACGAGCAGTACTTC. It translates to CSVRHSYEQYF.

The chain has TRBV27 and TRBJ1-1; 10 nucleotides agree with TRBD1. Trimming removed 3 bases from V and 6 bases from J; junction bases left unmatched: 10. This CDR3 is 16 amino acids long. Germline V CDR1 and CDR2: MNHEY, SMNVEV (reference sequence). CDR3 residues: CASSFRDRGVGAEAFF. The CDR3 DNA is TGTGCCAGCAGTTTCCGGGACAGGGGCGTCGGCGCTGAAGCTTTCTTT.

The table lists this clone with a count of one. The V gene is TRBV29-1, the J gene TRBJ1-2, with 7 bases that match TRBD1. The CDR3 has 13 amino acids. Trimming took 6 bases from V and 2 from J; bases not matched to a gene: 6. Germline V CDR1 and CDR2: SQVTM, ANQGSEA. The CDR3 region is CSVDRVVNYGYTF. The CDR3, as DNA: TGCAGCGTCGACAGGGTGGTCAACTATGGCTACACCTTC.

The chain combines TRBV5-6 with TRBJ1-1; no definite D call. CDR3 size: 15 residues. The germline V and J ends were trimmed by 6 bases and 0 bases, with 15 bases remaining between them. Germline values: CDR1 SGHDT, CDR2 YYEEEE. The CDR3, as DNA: TGTGCCAGCACCCTCCCCGGGGTTATGAACACTGAAGCTTTCTTT. This encodes CASTLPGVMNTEAFF.

The J gene is TRBJ1-5, the V gene TRBV19; 8 bases fit TRBD1. The CDR3 is 17 amino acids. The V gene's germline CDR1 is LNHDA and CDR2 SQIVND (reference sequence). V lost 4 bases, J lost 6 bases, and 14 bases stayed unmatched. CDR3: CASSTTGGPRASQPQHF. The CDR3, as DNA: TGTGCCAGTAGTACAACAGGGGGTCCGCGGGCGAGTCAGCCCCAGCATTTT.

The chain joins TRBV6-5 to TRBJ1-1; TRBD1 is a possible D gene (5 bases). The ends were cut back, 4 bases at V and 2 bases at J, with 8 bases in the middle. The CDR3 extends over 13 amino acids. Germline CDR1 is MNHEY and CDR2 is SVGAGI. CDR3 nucleotide sequence: TGTGCCAGCAGTTTCACAGGTAACACTGAAGCTTTCTTT. Amino acids: CASSFTGNTEAFF.

This sequence joins TRBV7-9 and TRBJ1-2; D unclear. This CDR3 is built from 13 residues. The germline CDR1 and CDR2 sequences are SEHNR and FQNEAQ (reference sequence). The V gene lost 5 bases and the J gene lost 2 bases, with 9 bases spanning the gap. CDR3 coding DNA: TGTGCCAGCAGCGAGGAAATAAACTATGGCTACACCTTC. Translated, it gives CASSEEINYGYTF.

V is TRBV6-5 and J is TRBJ2-1, with 13 bases fitting TRBD2. The germline CDR1 and CDR2 sequences are MNHEY and SVGAGI. The CDR3 runs to 15 residues. The V and J ends lost 6 bases and 5 bases, in that order; junction bases with no gene match: 4. The chain's CDR3 is CASSEGLAGNNEQFF. The CDR3 DNA sequence: TGTGCCAGCAGCGAGGGACTAGCGGGGAACAATGAGCAGTTCTTC.

The chain employs TRBV6-5 and TRBJ2-5, with 10 nucleotides matching TRBD2. CDR3 length equals 14 residues. Germline V gives CDR1 MNHEY, CDR2 SVGAGI. V trimming: 11 bases; J trimming: 3 bases; junction bases outside the gene matches: 9. The CDR3: CASWLAGAEETQYF. DNA for the CDR3: TGTGCCTCTTGGCTAGCGGGAGCTGAAGAGACCCAGTACTTC.

The chain uses TRBV7-9 and TRBJ2-3; 8 bases agree with TRBD2. V trimming: 2 bases; J trimming: 7 bases; junction bases outside the gene matches: 8. Germline V CDR1 and CDR2: SEHNR, FQNEAQ (reference sequence). This CDR3 comprises 15 residues. The CDR3, as DNA: TGTGCCAGCAGCTTACCACGGGGGGGCGGATATACGCAGTATTTT. Its protein product is CASSLPRGGGYTQYF.

This sequence joins TRBV28 and TRBJ2-7; 7 bases are shared with TRBD1. V lost 5 bases, J lost 3 bases, and 16 bases stayed unmatched. The CDR3 runs to 17 residues. Per germline, CDR1 MDHEN and CDR2 SYDVKM. CDR3 in DNA: TGTGCCAGCAGTCCCGTGGGAGACAGGGCTCCGTACTACGAGCAGTACTTC. Amino acids: CASSPVGDRAPYYEQYF.

V gene TRBV18 combines with J gene TRBJ1-1; TRBD1 agrees at 11 bases. The CDR3 contains 13 residues. The trim removed 6 bases at V and 7 bases at J, leaving 4 bases unmatched. In germline, CDR1 is KGHSH, CDR2 LQKENI. In DNA, the CDR3 is TGTGCCAGCTCGTTTGGGACAGGGGGTGAAGCTTTCTTT. Translating gives CASSFGTGGEAFF.

This clone has more than one count but fewer than ten. The rearrangement links TRBV6-5 to TRBJ1-1; possible D gene TRBD1, 6 bases. Germline CDR1 and CDR2: MNHEY and SVGAGI. Trimming stripped 6 bases from V and 0 bases from J, with 11 bases between. This CDR3 is built from 14 residues. The CDR3 DNA reads TGTGCCAGCAGATCGCAGGGGTTGAACACTGAAGCTTTCTTT. Amino acid sequence: CASRSQGLNTEAFF.

The CDR3 loop is CASRPQGFDEQFF. The CDR3 region has the DNA TGTGCCAGCAGACCACAGGGGTTCGATGAGCAGTTCTTC. This chain uses TRBV27 with TRBJ2-1; 7 bases match TRBD1. The CDR3 loop spans 13 amino acids. Germline V lookup: CDR1 MNHEY, CDR2 SMNVEV (reference sequence). The V and J ends lost 6 bases and 8 bases, in that order; junction bases with no gene match: 7.

This clone turned up a few times. V and J are TRBV5-1 and TRBJ2-1; 12 bases align to TRBD1. The V gene's germline CDR1 is SGHRS and CDR2 YFSETQ. The J segment lost 6 bases and the V segment lost 5 bases, leaving 15 bases of the junction unmatched. The CDR3 loop spans 18 amino acids. The chain's CDR3 is CASRRGQGALYHGNEQFF. The CDR3 DNA sequence: TGCGCCAGCAGGCGGGGACAGGGGGCGCTTTATCATGGCAATGAGCAGTTCTTC. The variable domain in full, with the rest retrieved from reference TRBV5-1 and TRBJ2-1, is KAGVTQTPRYLIKTRGQQVTLSCSPISGHRSVSWYQQTPGQGLQFLFEYFSETQRNKGNFPGRFSGRQFSNSRSEMNVSTLELGDSALYLCASRRGQGALYHGNEQFFGPGTRLTVL.

V gene TRBV7-9 combines with J gene TRBJ1-5; 7 nucleotides align to TRBD1. The junction had 8 bases not matched to a gene; V was cut back by 0 bases and J by 9 bases. The CDR3 is made up of 15 amino acids. Germline assignment: CDR1 SEHNR and CDR2 FQNEAQ (reference sequence). The CDR3 sequence: CASSLAGQGGGPQHF. The CDR3 DNA reads TGTGCCAGCAGCTTAGCCGGGCAGGGGGGAGGGCCCCAGCATTTT.

This clone has only one observation. The V call is TRBV6-1, the J call TRBJ2-5; a possible D gene is TRBD2 (7 bases). Germline loops: CDR1 MNHNS, CDR2 SASEGT. This CDR3 has 18 residues. The V gene lost 0 bases and the J gene lost 1 base, with 18 bases spanning the gap. For the CDR3, the DNA is TGTGCCAGCAGTGAAGCTGTGGGGGGGGGCCGGATCCAAGAGACCCAGTACTTC. It codes for CASSEAVGGGRIQETQYF.

The gene calls are TRBV29-1 and TRBJ2-3; D might be TRBD2 (6 bases). Trimming stripped 3 bases from V and 3 bases from J, with 13 bases between. This CDR3 spans 14 amino acids. The germline gives CDR1 SQVTM, CDR2 ANQGSEA. The CDR3 is CSVETGDGTDTQYF. In DNA form, the CDR3 reads TGCAGCGTTGAGACGGGGGACGGGACAGATACGCAGTATTTT.

This clone was observed a handful of times. The chain couples TRBV5-5 to TRBJ1-2, with D uncertain. Germline CDR1 SGHKS, CDR2 YYEKEE (reference sequence). Trimming took 3 bases from V and 4 from J, leaving 13 bases between them. The CDR3 loop spans 14 amino acids. In DNA, the CDR3 is TGTGCCAGCAGCTGGGAGGGCAGGTCCTATGGCTACACCTTC. This codes for CASSWEGRSYGYTF.

The V call is TRBV7-2, the J call TRBJ2-3, with 7 positions matching TRBD1. The CDR3 is made up of 15 amino acids. Germline V gives CDR1 SGHTA, CDR2 FQGNSA. V was pared by 3 bases and J by 0 bases, with 3 bases of the junction left unmatched. Here the CDR3 reads CASSFSGQSTDTQYF. The CDR3 DNA reads TGTGCCAGCAGCTTCTCGGGACAGAGCACAGATACGCAGTATTTT.

The chain is built from TRBV3-1 (or the pseudogene TRBV3-2) and TRBJ2-1; TRBD2 aligns across 9 bases. Looked up from germline, CDR1 is LGHDT and CDR2 is YNNKEL (reference sequence). The CDR3 has 16 amino acids. Trimming took 5 bases from V and 2 from J; bases not matched to a gene: 7. The CDR3, as DNA: TGTGCCAGCAGCTCCATTAGCGGGGGAGCCTACAATGAGCAGTTCTTC. Its protein is CASSSISGGAYNEQFF.